Given below is one TCR beta chain in context. These data are taken from a study of blood T cell repertoires in COVID-19. Study context: The United States, Italy and Spain supplied acute and convalescent COVID-19 samples. Sources were T cells, B-cell-depleted T cells, or PBMCs; the material itself was cDNA or gDNA.

Seattle's cohort entered during active infection and was followed longitudinally. V lost 5 bases, J lost 11 bases, and 8 bases stayed unmatched. The CDR3 has 15 residues. Germline assignment: CDR1 PRHDT and CDR2 FYEKMQ (reference sequence). Per the authors' pipeline: Counts of nucleated cells, estimated from reference gene primer amplification, were obtained. Generated by immunoSEQ multiplex PCR, the TCRdb table keeps only in-frame clones and is missing some. The DNA was the basis for D and trimming; V, J and clone size are from that table. The sample includes roughly 70,000 clones, 90% to 95% seen only once; the top ten take 2.6%.

This sequence originates from a man aged 45 to 65 with COVID-19, enrolled during active disease. Sequencing was carried out using peripheral blood. The gene calls are TRBV13 and TRBJ2-1; TRBD2 matches at 14 bases. CDR3 sequence reads: CASSDPGLAGDKQFF. The CDR3 DNA reads TGTGCCAGCAGCGATCCGGGACTAGCGGGAGACAAGCAGTTCTTC. Full variable domain (missing parts from reference TRBV13 and TRBJ2-1): AAGVIQSPRHLIKEKRETATLKCYPIPRHDTVYWYQQGPGQDPQFLISFYEKMQSDKGSIPDRFSAQQFSDYHSELNMSSLELGDSALYFCASSDPGLAGDKQFFGPGTRLTVL.